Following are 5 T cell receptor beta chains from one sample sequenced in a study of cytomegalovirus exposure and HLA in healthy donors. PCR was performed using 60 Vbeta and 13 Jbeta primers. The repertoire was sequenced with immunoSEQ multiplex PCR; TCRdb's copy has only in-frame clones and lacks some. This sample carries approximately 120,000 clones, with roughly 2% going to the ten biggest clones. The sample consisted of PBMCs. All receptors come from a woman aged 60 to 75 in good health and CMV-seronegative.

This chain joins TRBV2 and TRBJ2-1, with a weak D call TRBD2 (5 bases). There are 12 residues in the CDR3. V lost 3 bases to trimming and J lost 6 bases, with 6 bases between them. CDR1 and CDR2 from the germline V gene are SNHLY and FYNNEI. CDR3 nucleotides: TGTGCCAGCAGTGACCGGGGCAATGAGCAGTTCTTC. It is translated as CASSDRGNEQFF.

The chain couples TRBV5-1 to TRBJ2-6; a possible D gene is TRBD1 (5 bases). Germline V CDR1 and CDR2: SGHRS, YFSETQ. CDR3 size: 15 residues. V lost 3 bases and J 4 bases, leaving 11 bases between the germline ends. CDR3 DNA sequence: TGCGCCAGCAGCTCCCAGGGCAACGGGGCCAACGTCCTGACTTTC. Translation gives CASSSQGNGANVLTF. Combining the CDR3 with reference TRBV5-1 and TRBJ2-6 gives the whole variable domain KAGVTQTPRYLIKTRGQQVTLSCSPISGHRSVSWYQQTPGQGLQFLFEYFSETQRNKGNFPGRFSGRQFSNSRSEMNVSTLELGDSALYLCASSSQGNGANVLTFGAGSRLTVL.

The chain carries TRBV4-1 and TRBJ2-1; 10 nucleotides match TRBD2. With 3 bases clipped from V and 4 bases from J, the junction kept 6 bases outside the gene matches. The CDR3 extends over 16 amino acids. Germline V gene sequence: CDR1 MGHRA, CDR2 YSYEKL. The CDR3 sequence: CASSQGLAGAYNEQFF. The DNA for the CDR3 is TGCGCCAGCAGCCAGGGTCTAGCGGGAGCGTACAATGAGCAGTTCTTC.

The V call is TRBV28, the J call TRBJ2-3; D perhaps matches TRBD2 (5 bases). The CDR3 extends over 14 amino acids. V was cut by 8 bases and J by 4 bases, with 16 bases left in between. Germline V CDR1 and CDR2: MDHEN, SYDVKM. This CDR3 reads CASCDYFRADTQYF. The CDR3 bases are TGTGCCAGCTGCGACTACTTTCGAGCAGATACGCAGTATTTT.

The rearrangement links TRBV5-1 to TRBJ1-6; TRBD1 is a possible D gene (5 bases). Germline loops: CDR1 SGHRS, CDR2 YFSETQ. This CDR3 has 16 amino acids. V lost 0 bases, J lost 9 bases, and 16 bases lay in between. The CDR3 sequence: CASSLGGVAPVSPLHF. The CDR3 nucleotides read TGCGCCAGCAGCTTGGGGGGGGTCGCGCCAGTTTCACCCCTCCACTTT. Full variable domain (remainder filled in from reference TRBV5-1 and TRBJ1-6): KAGVTQTPRYLIKTRGQQVTLSCSPISGHRSVSWYQQTPGQGLQFLFEYFSETQRNKGNFPGRFSGRQFSNSRSEMNVSTLELGDSALYLCASSLGGVAPVSPLHFGNGTRLTVT.